This TCR beta chain was observed in a study of blood T cell repertoires in COVID-19. Study-wide background: Both acute and convalescent COVID-19 samples were obtained from the United States, Italy and Spain.

Enrolled during active infection, Seattle patients were then followed longitudinally. Per the original data handling: Reference gene primer amplification yielded estimated nucleated cell counts. Repertoires were generated with immunoSEQ multiplex PCR, while TCRdb's copy carries only in-frame clones and drops some. D and trimming come from the DNA, and the V and J calls and clone size come from that table. The sample includes fewer than 700,000 clones, roughly 89% seen only once; the top ten take less than 9%. The clonotype comes from a woman aged 45-65 years with COVID-19, enrolled during active disease. The sequenced sample consisted of peripheral blood.

The CDR3 coding sequence is TGCGCCAGCAGGAACTTACAGGGTTCGCACTATGGCTACACCTTC. Translated, it gives CASRNLQGSHYGYTF. V usage is TRBV5-1 and J usage is TRBJ1-2, with D possibly matching TRBD1 (6 bases). V was pared by 5 bases and J by 3 bases, with 17 bases between. The germline gives CDR1 SGHRS, CDR2 YFSETQ. CDR3 length equals 15 residues.